The 19 T cell receptor beta chains below all came from one sample that was sequenced in a study of blood T cell repertoires in COVID-19. Measured with immunoSEQ multiplex PCR; TCRdb has only the in-frame clones, and not every one. Of about 480,000 clones in the sample, around nine tenths are singletons; the top ten hold around 1.9%. The sample consisted of PBMCs or T cells enriched from blood (not recorded which). These receptors came from a woman aged 40 to 50 who had recovered from COVID-19.

The chain employs TRBV21-1 and TRBJ2-1; the table's D gene call, TRBD1, was not cross checked with the DNA. TRBV21-1 is a pseudogene locus. CDR3 length: 15 amino acids. The CDR3 is CASSKAGVTGNEQFF. CDR3 in DNA: TGTGCCAGCAGCAAAGCGGGGGTGACAGGCAATGAGCAGTTCTTC.

The rearrangement uses TRBV3-1 (or the pseudogene TRBV3-2) and TRBJ2-7; 15 bases map to TRBD2. CDR1 and CDR2 (germline): LGHDT, YNNKEL (reference sequence). J gave up 3 bases and V 1 base, and 7 bases lay outside the gene matches. The CDR3 is 18 residues long. This CDR3 reads CASSQGWTSGRAVYEQYF. As DNA, the CDR3 is TGTGCCAGCAGCCAAGGTTGGACTAGCGGGAGGGCGGTCTACGAGCAGTACTTC.

Of note for this clone: The junction differs from germline at one of its ends, possibly a read error. V usage is TRBV30 and J usage is TRBJ2-7, with D perhaps TRBD2 (5 bases). The CDR3 has 13 amino acids. Germline CDR1 is GTSNPN and CDR2 is SVGIG (reference sequence). Here the CDR3 reads CAWSPGSTYEQYF. As DNA, the CDR3 is TGTGCTTGGAGCCCGGGGAGCACCTACGAGCAGTACTTC. Filled out from reference TRBV30 and TRBJ2-7, the complete variable domain reads SQTIHQWPATLVQPVGSPLSLECTVEGTSNPNLYWYRQAAGRGLQLLFYSVGIGQISSEVPQNLSASRPQDRQFILSSKKLLLSDSGFYLCAWSPGSTYEQYFGPGTRLTVT.

J is TRBJ2-7 and V is TRBV29-1, with TRBD2 matching 12 bases. CDR3 size: 14 residues. V lost 6 bases, J lost 4 bases, and 7 bases stayed unmatched. Per the germline V gene, CDR1 is SQVTM and CDR2 is ANQGSEA. CDR3 in DNA: TGCAGCGTCACCGGACTAGCGGGATATTACGAGCAGTACTTC. This gives the protein CSVTGLAGYYEQYF.

The chain couples TRBV19 to TRBJ2-7; 7 bases line up with TRBD2. The CDR3 is made up of 15 amino acids. The V and J ends lost 6 bases and 3 bases, in that order; junction bases with no gene match: 11. CDR1 LNHDA and CDR2 SQIVND come from the germline V gene (reference sequence). CDR3 in amino acids: CASRMERDLVYEQYF. DNA of the CDR3: TGTGCCAGTAGGATGGAGCGGGATTTGGTCTACGAGCAGTACTTC.

The chain combines TRBV2 with TRBJ1-2; D is possibly TRBD1 (5 bases). The germline V gene has CDR1 SNHLY and CDR2 FYNNEI. The CDR3 is 13 amino acids. The V gene lost 2 bases and the J gene lost 7 bases, with 11 bases spanning the gap. This CDR3 is CASSERGLGGYTF. CDR3 bases: TGTGCCAGCAGTGAACGGGGGTTAGGTGGCTACACCTTC. Based on the CDR3 plus reference TRBV2 and TRBJ1-2, the full variable domain is EPEVTQTPSHQVTQMGQEVILRCVPISNHLYFYWYRQILGQKVEFLVSFYNNEISEKSEIFDDQFSVERPDGSNFTLKIRSTKLEDSAMYFCASSERGLGGYTFGSGTRLTVV.

The gene calls are TRBV7-2 and TRBJ2-3; 9 bases are a match to TRBD2. The J segment lost 5 bases and the V segment lost 5 bases, leaving 11 bases of the junction unmatched. The V gene's germline CDR1 is SGHTA and CDR2 FQGNSA. The CDR3 is made up of 16 amino acids. The CDR3 sequence is CASSRSLAGLGDTQYF. CDR3 DNA: TGTGCCAGCAGCAGATCACTAGCGGGTCTTGGAGATACGCAGTATTTT.

This chain connects TRBV14 to TRBJ2-5, with D hard to call. This CDR3 has 11 residues. V gave up 11 bases and J gave up 0 bases, with 7 bases separating them. Germline V gene lookup returns CDR1 SGHDN and CDR2 FVKESK. CDR3 DNA sequence: TGTGCCTCTGCGTACCAAGAGACCCAGTACTTC. This translates into CASAYQETQYF.

The genes are TRBV5-6 and TRBJ2-2, with 7 bases matching TRBD2. J lost 5 bases, V lost 0 bases, and 4 bases had no gene match. Germline V gene data show CDR1 as SGHDT and CDR2 as YYEEEE. The CDR3 has 15 residues. For the CDR3, the DNA is TGTGCCAGCAGCTTGGCTAGCGGTGGGACCGGGGAGCTGTTTTTT. Amino acids: CASSLASGGTGELFF.

This rearrangement joins TRBV7-8 to TRBJ1-4; no firm D call. Trimming took off 3 bases at V and 5 bases at J, with 10 bases between the two ends. CDR1 is SGHVS and CDR2 is FQNEAQ in the germline V gene. The CDR3 has 14 residues. The CDR3 region is CASSLGRRNEKLFF. In nucleotides, the CDR3 is TGTGCCAGCAGCTTGGGCAGACGAAATGAAAAACTGTTTTTT.

This chain uses TRBV6-2 or TRBV6-3 with TRBJ2-3; tentative D call: TRBD2 (5 bases). Germline CDR1 is MNHEY and CDR2 is SVGEGT. The CDR3 is made up of 13 amino acids. Trimming took off 2 bases at V and 10 bases at J, with 13 bases between the two ends. DNA for the CDR3: TGTGCCAGCAGTTACGTTTCGGGGTATGCGCAGTATTTT. This codes for CASSYVSGYAQYF.

The chain couples TRBV5-1 to TRBJ2-2; 10 bases match TRBD1. Germline values: CDR1 SGHRS, CDR2 YFSETQ. The CDR3 is 16 residues long. The V gene end was trimmed by 5 bases and the J gene end by 4 bases; junction bases not matched to a gene: 8. CDR3 DNA: TGCGCCAGCAGGGCCGGGACAGGGGTTAGCACCGGGGAGCTGTTTTTT. This sequence encodes CASRAGTGVSTGELFF. Supplemented by reference TRBV5-1 and TRBJ2-2, the full variable domain reads KAGVTQTPRYLIKTRGQQVTLSCSPISGHRSVSWYQQTPGQGLQFLFEYFSETQRNKGNFPGRFSGRQFSNSRSEMNVSTLELGDSALYLCASRAGTGVSTGELFFGEGSRLTVL.

The rearrangement links TRBV13 to TRBJ2-3; possibly TRBD2 for D (5 bases). CDR1 PRHDT and CDR2 FYEKMQ come from the germline V gene (reference sequence). V was clipped by 2 bases and J by 3 bases, with 12 bases between them. This CDR3 region has 15 residues. The CDR3 region has the DNA TGTGCCAGCAGCTTAAGAGGGAGTGGGACAGATACGCAGTATTTT. Its translation: CASSLRGSGTDTQYF.

This clone was seen only once. The rearrangement joins TRBV29-1 to TRBJ1-6; D is unresolved. Trimming removed 4 bases at V and 8 bases at J, with 3 bases between. The CDR3 consists of 10 residues. The germline gives CDR1 SQVTM, CDR2 ANQGSEA. Here the CDR3 reads CSVADSPLHF. The CDR3 DNA follows: TGCAGCGTTGCCGATTCACCCCTCCACTTT.

This clone was observed once. This sample includes further DNA sequences coding for the same CDR3. The chain uses TRBV7-2 and TRBJ2-1; possible D gene TRBD2, 6 bases. CDR1 SGHTA and CDR2 FQGNSA come from the germline V gene. This CDR3 has 15 residues. Trimming shortened V by 2 bases and J by 4 bases, and 12 bases separated the two germline ends. CDR3 loop: CASSLSSGSYNEQFF. The CDR3 region has the DNA TGTGCCAGCAGCTTAAGTAGCGGAAGTTACAATGAGCAGTTCTTC.

J is TRBJ2-2 and V is TRBV27; no clear D. Deletions cut 5 bases from V and 0 bases from J, with 7 bases between. CDR3 size: 14 residues. The V gene's germline CDR1 is MNHEY and CDR2 SMNVEV (reference sequence). In DNA form, the CDR3 reads TGTGCCAGCAGTCTTCTACCGAACACCGGGGAGCTGTTTTTT. Translated, it gives CASSLLPNTGELFF.

The genes are TRBV6-1 and TRBJ2-4; D gene unclear. The CDR3 is made up of 15 amino acids. V was shortened by 2 bases and J by 0 bases, with 8 bases between the two germline ends. Looked up from germline, CDR1 is MNHNS and CDR2 is SASEGT. CDR3 nucleotide sequence: TGTGCCAGCAGTGAACCCCTACTAGCCAAAAACATTCAGTACTTC. This gives the protein CASSEPLLAKNIQYF.

This CDR3 reads CASSLQDLNTEAFF. The CDR3 DNA follows: TGTGCCAGCAGCCTACAGGATTTGAACACTGAAGCTTTCTTT. The rearrangement joins TRBV6-5 to TRBJ1-1, with D possibly being TRBD1 (5 bases). The CDR3 has 14 amino acids. In germline, CDR1 is MNHEY, CDR2 SVGAGI. Trimming cost V 6 bases and J 0 bases, with 11 bases left between them.

The genes are TRBV19 and TRBJ1-1, with 8 bases aligning to TRBD1. The CDR3 consists of 15 residues. Per germline, CDR1 LNHDA and CDR2 SQIVND (reference sequence). V lost 9 bases and J lost 3; bases outside the gene matches: 12. The DNA of the CDR3 is TGTGCCAGCCTCGACAGGGGAAGGTCGGACACTGAAGCTTTCTTT. Its protein product is CASLDRGRSDTEAFF. Combining the CDR3 with reference TRBV19 and TRBJ1-1 gives the whole variable domain DGGITQSPKYLFRKEGQNVTLSCEQNLNHDAMYWYRQDPGQGLRLIYYSQIVNDFQKGDIAEGYSVSREKKESFPLTVTSAQKNPTAFYLCASLDRGRSDTEAFFGQGTRLTVV.